Listed below are T cell receptor beta chains from one sample, sequenced in a study of cytomegalovirus exposure and HLA in healthy donors. TCRdb's copy holds only in-frame clones and misses some; the assay was immunoSEQ multiplex PCR. The sample holds 130,000 or so clones, roughly 80% seen once. The sample consisted of PBMCs. All receptors derive from a man in his forties or fifties in good health and CMV-seronegative. Each CDR3 is given with its conserved first and last residue. D genes are given only for firm matches. Clone size is not always given. Where it is, it says once, few, many or a class for expanded clones.

cdr3_aa,cdr3_nt,v_call,clone_size,d_call,j_call
CASSQTGQGKRGEAFF,TGTGCCAGCAGCCAAACGGGACAGGGGAAGAGGGGTGAAGCTTTCTTT,TRBV7-8,NA,TRBD1,TRBJ1-1
CASSFLAGLSYEQYF,TGTGCCAGCAGCTTCCTGGCAGGGCTATCCTACGAGCAGTACTTC,TRBV7-9,NA,NA,TRBJ2-7
CASSEWRAGAYNEQFF,TGTGCCAGCAGTGAATGGAGAGCGGGGGCCTACAATGAGCAGTTCTTC,TRBV25-1,once,TRBD2,TRBJ2-1
CASSTSGGAYEQYF,TGTGCCAGCAGTACTAGCGGGGGGGCCTACGAGCAGTACTTC,TRBV6-5,NA,TRBD2,TRBJ2-7
CASSNGHFSTDTQYF,TGTGCCAGCAGCAACGGACATTTTAGCACAGATACGCAGTATTTT,TRBV7-2,NA,NA,TRBJ2-3
CASREGYTDTQYF,TGCGCCAGCAGGGAGGGCTACACAGATACGCAGTATTTT,TRBV5-1,NA,NA,TRBJ2-3
CASSAGLAGAQNTGELFF,TGTGCCAGCTCAGCCGGACTAGCGGGGGCCCAGAACACCGGGGAGCTGTTTTTT,TRBV18,NA,TRBD2,TRBJ2-2
CAWSAGTNYGYTF,TGTGCCTGGAGCGCGGGTACTAACTATGGCTACACCTTC,TRBV30,NA,NA,TRBJ1-2
CASSLEASPSYNEQFF,TGTGCCAGCAGCTTAGAGGCTAGCCCCTCCTACAATGAGCAGTTCTTC,TRBV7-9,few,NA,TRBJ2-1
CSLNAGTDYNEQFF,TGCAGTCTGAACGCCGGGACTGACTACAATGAGCAGTTCTTC,TRBV29-1,NA,NA,TRBJ2-1
CASTTQKGVPYEQYF,TGTGCCAGCACCACACAGAAGGGGGTCCCCTACGAGCAGTACTTC,TRBV6-5,NA,NA,TRBJ2-7
CASSPLQTNTGELFF,TGTGCCAGCAGTCCCCTACAGACAAACACCGGGGAGCTGTTTTTT,TRBV6-5,NA,NA,TRBJ2-2
CASSLRDRVYEQYF,TGTGCCAGCAGCTTAAGGGACAGGGTCTACGAGCAGTACTTC,TRBV7-2,few,TRBD1,TRBJ2-7
CASSQTGGSWGYTF,TGCGCCAGCAGCCAGACAGGAGGTAGTTGGGGCTACACCTTC,TRBV4-3,NA,NA,TRBJ1-2
CAWDQGLNTEAFF,TGTGCCTGGGACCAGGGTTTGAACACTGAAGCTTTCTTT,TRBV30,many,NA,TRBJ1-1
CASSLRGPGSPNEQFF,TGTGCCAGCAGCTTAAGAGGTCCGGGGTCGCCCAATGAGCAGTTCTTC,TRBV7-9,once,NA,TRBJ2-1
CASSSGDRGLTGELFF,TGCGCCAGCAGCTCGGGGGACAGGGGGCTCACCGGGGAGCTGTTTTTT,TRBV5-1,few,TRBD1,TRBJ2-2
CASSWAINQPQHF,TGTGCCAGCAGCTGGGCCATCAATCAGCCCCAGCATTTT,TRBV2,NA,NA,TRBJ1-5
CASSILTGGTGANVLTF,TGTGCCAGTAGTATATTGACAGGGGGGACTGGGGCCAACGTCCTGACTTTC,TRBV19,NA,TRBD1,TRBJ2-6
CASSPMGAQGQPQHF,TGTGCCAGCTCACCAATGGGGGCGCAGGGGCAGCCCCAGCATTTT,TRBV18,NA,NA,TRBJ1-5
CASSQVHGTSVYEQFF,TGTGCCAGCAGCCAAGTTCACGGGACTAGCGTCTATGAGCAGTTCTTC,TRBV4-2,NA,TRBD2,TRBJ2-1
CASSRGTSGGRSTDTQYF,TGTGCCAGCAGCAGGGGAACTAGCGGGGGGCGAAGCACAGATACGCAGTATTTT,TRBV4-2,NA,TRBD2,TRBJ2-3
CASSLSRVEQYF,TGTGCCAGCAGCTTGTCTCGGGTCGAGCAGTACTTC,TRBV5-4,NA,NA,TRBJ2-7
CASSLFQGARYEQYF,TGTGCCAGCAGCTTATTTCAGGGGGCGAGGTACGAGCAGTACTTC,TRBV27,few,TRBD1,TRBJ2-7
CSVEGQGIYEQYF,TGCAGCGTCGAAGGACAGGGGATATACGAGCAGTACTTC,TRBV29-1,NA,TRBD1,TRBJ2-7
CASRQGLSYEQYF,TGTGCCAGCAGACAGGGGTTATCCTACGAGCAGTACTTC,TRBV25-1,NA,TRBD1,TRBJ2-7
CASSLVSVTGAQYF,TGTGCCAGCAGCTTAGTTTCAGTGACAGGGGCCCAGTACTTC,TRBV11-2,NA,TRBD1,TRBJ2-5
CASSHPGQAEKNTEAFF,TGTGCCAGCAGCCACCCCGGACAGGCCGAGAAGAACACTGAAGCTTTCTTT,TRBV14,NA,TRBD1,TRBJ1-1
CTSSQEYRPLIYEQYF,TGCACCAGCAGCCAAGAATACAGGCCCCTAATCTACGAGCAGTACTTC,TRBV4-3,NA,NA,TRBJ2-7
CASNRLAGTDTQYF,TGTGCCAGCAATCGACTAGCGGGTACAGATACGCAGTATTTT,TRBV7-6,NA,TRBD2,TRBJ2-3
CASSEQGADYGYTF,TGTGCCAGCAGTGAACAGGGGGCGGACTATGGCTACACCTTC,TRBV6-1,few,TRBD1,TRBJ1-2
CAISPNNKTGNYGYTF,TGTGCCATCAGTCCCAACAATAAGACAGGGAACTATGGCTACACCTTC,TRBV10-3,NA,TRBD1,TRBJ1-2
CASSPNWGLRDEQYF,TGTGCCAGTAGTCCTAATTGGGGGCTAAGGGACGAGCAGTACTTC,TRBV19,NA,NA,TRBJ2-7
CSVAGTGEAFF,TGCAGCGTGGCCGGGACAGGTGAAGCTTTCTTT,TRBV29-1,NA,TRBD1,TRBJ1-1
CASSPGWEVEKLFF,TGTGCCAGCAGCCCAGGGTGGGAGGTTGAAAAACTGTTTTTT,TRBV7-9,NA,NA,TRBJ1-4
CASSLGGGPREQYF,TGTGCCAGCAGCTTAGGGGGGGGGCCGCGGGAGCAGTACTTC,TRBV7-2,once,NA,TRBJ2-7
CASRKGGASSYEQYF,TGTGCCAGCAGAAAAGGCGGCGCGAGCTCCTACGAGCAGTACTTC,TRBV28,once,NA,TRBJ2-7
CASSPNNRESTDTQYF,TGTGCCAGCAGCCCAAACAACAGGGAGAGCACAGATACGCAGTATTTT,TRBV7-6,NA,NA,TRBJ2-3